Below are 6 T cell receptor beta chains sequenced from a single sample in a study of metastatic and nonmetastatic thyroid tumors. Patients were all untreated before their thyroid surgery. TCRdb re-clonotyped the PCR reads through MiXCR. The sample contains about 24,000 clones, roughly 19% of which appear only once. The source material was blood. The receptor source for this set is a male donor with papillary thyroid cancer or a benign thyroid nodule (not recorded which). Some clones in this sample may be carry-over from other donors' samples.

Ten or more counts support this clone. This chain connects TRBV5-1 to TRBJ1-1, with D unresolved. Trimming pared 5 bases from V and 7 bases from J, leaving 12 bases between. There are 12 residues in the CDR3. Germline V CDR1 and CDR2: SGHRS, YFSETQ. Here the CDR3 reads CASSTDGIEAFF. The CDR3 coding sequence is TGCGCCAGCAGTACCGACGGGATTGAAGCTTTCTTT.

Many counts were recorded for this clone. The V and J genes are TRBV7-3 and TRBJ1-2, with a possible D match to TRBD1 (5 bases). CDR3 length equals 13 residues. Germline loops: CDR1 SGHTA, CDR2 FQGTGA. Trimming removed 3 bases at V and 4 bases at J, with 9 bases between. The chain's CDR3 is CASSLSRVYGYTF. DNA of the CDR3: TGTGCCAGCAGCTTGAGCAGGGTCTATGGCTACACCTTC.

In its sample, this clone was seen many times. The rearrangement links TRBV11-1 to TRBJ2-1; tentatively, D is TRBD2 (6 bases). Germline-derived CDR1 and CDR2 are SGHAT and FQDESV (reference sequence). Trimming removed 1 base from V and 6 bases from J, with 10 bases in between. The CDR3 runs 14 residues. The CDR3 region has the DNA TGTGCCAGCAGCTTAGTTGTTAGCGGCAATGAGCAGTTCTTC. It translates to CASSLVVSGNEQFF.

This clone was seen ten or more times. The chain recombines TRBV7-9 with TRBJ2-1; D is possibly TRBD1 or TRBD2 (5 bases each). The CDR3 length is 20 residues. Trimming stripped 2 bases from V and 3 bases from J, with 26 bases between. Germline V CDR1 and CDR2: SEHNR, FQNEAQ (reference sequence). The CDR3 DNA reads TGTGCCAGCAGCTTAAGAGGAGGTATCGATTTGGGGACCAGCTACAATGAGCAGTTCTTC. It encodes CASSLRGGIDLGTSYNEQFF.

This chain links TRBV6-5 with TRBJ2-5; D is perhaps TRBD1 or TRBD2 (5 bases each). CDR1 MNHEY and CDR2 SVGAGI come from the germline V gene. CDR3 length equals 11 residues. Trimming stripped 2 bases from V and 11 bases from J, with 9 bases between. CDR3 nucleotides: TGTGCCAGCAGTTACGGCGAGGGGCAGTACTTC. This codes for CASSYGEGQYF.

This clone has ten or more counts. This sequence joins TRBV29-1 and TRBJ1-5, with D possibly TRBD1 on 6 matching bases. Per germline, CDR1 SQVTM and CDR2 ANQGSEA. The V gene lost 5 bases and the J gene lost 4 bases, with 15 bases spanning the gap. The CDR3 consists of 14 residues. The CDR3 sequence: CSVRWGQGNQPQHF. For the CDR3, the DNA is TGCAGCGTTCGATGGGGGCAAGGAAATCAGCCCCAGCATTTT.